This paragraph reports one TCR beta chain. The table came from immunoSEQ multiplex PCR; TCRdb's copy has only in-frame clones and leaves some out. The sample records some 510,000 clones, more than 75% being singletons. Between the trimmed V and J ends, which lost 1 base and 6 bases, there was a span of 13 bases. CDR3 length: 15 amino acids. CDR1 is SGHNT and CDR2 is YENEEA in the germline V gene. This entry is derived from a study of blood T cell repertoires in COVID-19. The wider study: Sites in the United States, Italy and Spain provided acute and convalescent COVID-19 samples.

Adults between roughly 18 and 89 years of age took part from about two dozen US areas. Cohorts were assigned according to the clinical history that participants reported. This TCR derives from a woman aged 40 to 49 who had recovered from COVID-19. The chain carries TRBV11-3 and TRBJ2-1; the D is unclear. Sequencing used PBMCs or T cells enriched from blood (not recorded which). The CDR3 reads CASSLGLGPRNEQFF. CDR3 coding DNA: TGTGCCAGCAGCTTAGGTCTAGGCCCGCGCAATGAGCAGTTCTTC.